The 25 T cell receptor beta chains below come from one sample, sequenced in a study of CD8 T cells in ankylosing spondylitis. Findings of the study overall: Fewer than 10 highly homologous variants formed a TCR beta motif that appeared characteristic of ankylosing spondylitis blood.

Each CDR3 protein gets one entry after TCRdb re-called the 5' RACE reads with MiXCR. In the table there are fewer than 750,000 distinct CDR3 sequences, about 20% of which are singletons. Their cognate antigens are unknown. Material: blood, either unsorted or a sorted T cell fraction (not recorded which). The receptors come from a male donor with ankylosing spondylitis.

This clonotype has only a few counts. V gene TRBV5-8 combines with J gene TRBJ2-3; TRBD2 aligns across 8 bases. The length of the CDR3 is 15 residues. Looked up from germline, CDR1 is SGHTS and CDR2 is YDEGEE. J lost 5 bases, V lost 0 bases, and 5 bases had no gene match. CDR3 loop: CASSLEIAGKDTQYF. The DNA for the CDR3 is TGTGCCAGCAGCTTGGAAATAGCGGGGAAAGATACGCAGTATTTT.

The sample holds a few counts of this clonotype. The chain couples TRBV11-2 to TRBJ2-4, with 7 nucleotides matching TRBD1. This CDR3 is 14 amino acids long. V shed 6 bases, J shed 2 bases, and the junction held 4 bases outside the gene matches. The germline gives CDR1 SGHAT, CDR2 FQNNGV. The CDR3: CASSLGQPKNIQYF. The CDR3 region has the DNA TGTGCCAGCAGTTTGGGACAGCCCAAAAACATTCAGTACTTC.

The rearrangement joins TRBV5-1 to TRBJ2-7; D gene unclear. Between the trimmed V and J ends, which lost 0 bases and 4 bases, there was a span of 8 bases. CDR1 is SGHRS, CDR2 YFSETQ, per germline. This CDR3 is 13 amino acids long. This chain's CDR3 is CASSLEAQYEQYF. CDR3 nucleotide sequence: TGCGCCAGCAGCTTGGAGGCACAATACGAGCAGTACTTC.

The CDR3 nucleotides read TGTGCCAGCAGTTTTACAGCGGGAGTGGGGAATGAGCAGTTCTTC. Translation gives CASSFTAGVGNEQFF. This chain uses TRBV27 with TRBJ2-1; 8 bases are shared with TRBD2. The V and J ends lost 3 bases and 7 bases, in that order; junction bases with no gene match: 8. The CDR3 runs 15 residues. Germline CDR1 is MNHEY and CDR2 is SMNVEV (reference sequence).

As to this clonotype: A read error may account for a junction end that differs from germline. The V and J genes are TRBV28 and TRBJ2-7; 8 bases align to TRBD1. The germline V gene encodes CDR1 MDHEN and CDR2 SYDVKM. The CDR3 has 14 residues. CDR3 bases: TGTGCCAGCAGTCCCGGGACAGGATCCTCCGAGCAGTACTTC. Translation gives CASSPGTGSSEQYF. The full variable domain, its missing parts supplied by reference TRBV28 and TRBJ2-7, is DVKVTQSSRYLVKRTGEKVFLECVQDMDHENMFWYRQDPGLGLRLIYFSYDVKMKEKGDIPEGYSVSREKKERFSLILESASTNQTSMYLCASSPGTGSSEQYFGPGTRLTVT.

This clonotype was counted only a few times. This chain connects TRBV18 to TRBJ2-3; D gene uncertain. This CDR3 has 12 amino acids. Trimming removed 8 bases from V and 1 base from J, with 7 bases in between. CDR1 and CDR2 from the germline V gene are KGHSH and LQKENI. The CDR3 nucleotides are TGTGCCAGCACGGACGGCACAGATACGCAGTATTTT. Encoded protein: CASTDGTDTQYF.

The rearrangement joins TRBV20-1 to TRBJ2-1, with no clear D. CDR3 length: 10 amino acids. Trimming cost V 2 bases and J 6 bases, with 2 bases left between them. The V gene's germline CDR1 is DFQATT and CDR2 SNEGSKA (reference sequence). CDR3 sequence: CSARINEQFF. The DNA of the CDR3 is TGCAGTGCTAGAATCAATGAGCAGTTCTTC.

The rearrangement uses TRBV11-2 and TRBJ2-7; D is undetermined. With 2 bases removed from V and 2 bases from J, the gap between germline ends came to 7 bases. This CDR3 has 13 residues. From germline, CDR1 is SGHAT and CDR2 FQNNGV. The CDR3: CASSLSKAYEQYF. The CDR3 DNA sequence: TGTGCCAGCAGCTTATCAAAAGCCTACGAGCAGTACTTC.

V is TRBV18 and J is TRBJ2-1; D is undetermined. The CDR3 runs to 15 residues. Germline CDR1 reads KGHSH; CDR2 reads LQKENI. V was pared by 0 bases and J by 7 bases, with 13 bases between. The CDR3 protein is CASSPPGGLRNEQFF. The CDR3, as DNA: TGTGCCAGCTCACCACCAGGCGGTCTGCGGAATGAGCAGTTCTTC.

This clonotype showed up many times. The junction shows a germline mismatch at one end, possibly a read error. The chain links TRBV7-9 to TRBJ1-1, with D perhaps TRBD1 (6 bases). The CDR3 is made up of 12 amino acids. The germline V gene encodes CDR1 SEHNR and CDR2 FQNEAQ (reference sequence). The CDR3 DNA is TGTGCCAGCAGCCCGCCGGCAGGGGAAGATTTCTTT. Amino acids: CASSPPAGEDFF.

This clonotype was found a few times. This sequence joins TRBV15 and TRBJ2-2, with D perhaps TRBD2 (6 bases). The V end lost 3 bases, the J end lost 6 bases, and 17 bases lay between the germline ends. The germline gives CDR1 LNHNV, CDR2 YYDKDF (reference sequence). This CDR3 region has 16 residues. CDR3 sequence reads: CATSSPAGRTAGELFF. The DNA for the CDR3 is TGTGCCACCAGCAGCCCCGCGGGGAGAACGGCCGGGGAGCTGTTTTTT.

This chain links TRBV7-2 with TRBJ2-2; D uncertain. V was trimmed by 7 bases and J by 5 bases, leaving 17 bases between them. Germline V gene sequence: CDR1 SGHTA, CDR2 FQGNSA. This CDR3 comprises 15 residues. The CDR3 sequence is CASNLDGYATGELFF. The CDR3 nucleotides are TGTGCCAGCAACCTTGACGGGTATGCGACCGGGGAGCTGTTTTTT.

The CDR3 protein is CASSLRLAGVDEQFF. CDR3 in DNA: TGTGCCAGCAGCCTTCGACTAGCGGGGGTAGATGAGCAGTTCTTC. This chain links TRBV7-2 with TRBJ2-1; 12 nucleotides agree with TRBD2. The CDR3 extends over 15 amino acids. The V gene's germline CDR1 is SGHTA and CDR2 FQGNSA. The trim removed 5 bases at V and 8 bases at J, leaving 7 bases unmatched.

This clonotype has a handful of counts. The gene calls are TRBV11-2 and TRBJ1-1, with 8 nucleotides matching TRBD1. This CDR3 has 14 amino acids. Per the germline V gene, CDR1 is SGHAT and CDR2 is FQNNGV. The V gene end was trimmed by 7 bases and the J gene end by 11 bases; junction bases not matched to a gene: 15. The CDR3 nucleotides are TGTGCCAGCACCGGGACAGGAGACAGGGATTGGGCTTTCTTT. Its protein is CASTGTGDRDWAFF.

In its sample, this clonotype was seen many times. The chain joins TRBV5-1 to TRBJ2-1; weak D call: TRBD1 (6 bases). V was clipped by 5 bases and J by 0 bases, with 9 bases between them. Germline V CDR1 and CDR2: SGHRS, YFSETQ. CDR3 length: 14 residues. Here the CDR3 reads CASRQQGSYNEQFF. CDR3 in DNA: TGCGCCAGCAGACAACAGGGCTCCTACAATGAGCAGTTCTTC. Full variable domain (outside the CDR3, taken from reference TRBV5-1 and TRBJ2-1): KAGVTQTPRYLIKTRGQQVTLSCSPISGHRSVSWYQQTPGQGLQFLFEYFSETQRNKGNFPGRFSGRQFSNSRSEMNVSTLELGDSALYLCASRQQGSYNEQFFGPGTRLTVL.

This rearrangement joins TRBV27 to TRBJ2-3; D ambiguous. Germline values: CDR1 MNHEY, CDR2 SMNVEV (reference sequence). V lost 2 bases and J lost 10, with 13 bases in between. There are 13 residues in the CDR3. CDR3 region: CASSLTGQLPQYF. The DNA for the CDR3 is TGTGCCAGCAGTTTAACGGGCCAGTTGCCGCAGTATTTT.

This clonotype was counted a few times. The chain combines TRBV20-1 with TRBJ2-1; 8 positions match TRBD2. This CDR3 is 16 amino acids long. Germline V gene sequence: CDR1 DFQATT, CDR2 SNEGSKA (reference sequence). After removal of 0 bases from V and 1 base from J, the junction contained 5 bases not matched to a gene. CDR3 in amino acids: CSARDYTSGSYNEQFF. In DNA form, the CDR3 reads TGCAGTGCTAGAGACTACACTAGCGGATCCTACAATGAGCAGTTCTTC.

This clonotype occurred many times. This CDR3 is CASSLVTNEKLFF. CDR3 coding DNA: TGTGCCAGCAGTTTAGTGACTAATGAAAAACTGTTTTTT. The chain is built from TRBV12-3 or TRBV12-4 and TRBJ1-4; D unresolved. V dropped 1 base and J dropped 2 bases, with 2 bases sitting between them. The CDR3 has 13 amino acids.

V and J are TRBV5-1 and TRBJ1-1; 10 bases line up with TRBD1. Per germline, CDR1 SGHRS and CDR2 YFSETQ. This CDR3 is built from 15 residues. Germline trimming cut 4 bases from V and 4 bases from J; bases unmatched to any gene: 7. In DNA, the CDR3 is TGCGCCAGCAGCCCCCGGACAGGGGGGAGCACTGAAGCTTTCTTT. As protein: CASSPRTGGSTEAFF.

CDR3 coding DNA: TGCGCCAGCAGCGGAGGACTAGCGGATAACTGGGGGCAAGAGACCCAGTACTTC. It is translated as CASSGGLADNWGQETQYF. The chain is built from TRBV5-1 and TRBJ2-5; TRBD2 agrees at 10 bases. The V segment lost 4 bases and the J segment 2 bases; nucleotides outside the gene matches: 14. The germline CDR1 and CDR2 sequences are SGHRS and YFSETQ. This CDR3 spans 18 amino acids. Based on the CDR3 plus reference TRBV5-1 and TRBJ2-5, the full variable domain is KAGVTQTPRYLIKTRGQQVTLSCSPISGHRSVSWYQQTPGQGLQFLFEYFSETQRNKGNFPGRFSGRQFSNSRSEMNVSTLELGDSALYLCASSGGLADNWGQETQYFGPGTRLLVL.

The chain couples TRBV6-1 to TRBJ2-1; 13 nucleotides align to TRBD2. Germline-derived CDR1 and CDR2 are MNHNS and SASEGT. Germline trimming cut 6 bases from V and 5 bases from J; bases unmatched to any gene: 7. CDR3 length: 16 residues. This CDR3 reads CASRDAGLAGNNEQFF. CDR3 in DNA: TGTGCCAGCAGGGACGCGGGACTAGCGGGGAACAATGAGCAGTTCTTC.

This clonotype came up many times. The chain carries TRBV12-3 or TRBV12-4 and TRBJ2-4, with D possibly being TRBD2 (5 bases). CDR3 length: 14 amino acids. Trimming took off 3 bases at V and 1 base at J, with 7 bases between the two ends. The CDR3 loop is CASSFREAKNIQYF. CDR3 nucleotide sequence: TGTGCCAGCAGTTTTAGGGAGGCCAAAAACATTCAGTACTTC.

The V gene is TRBV2, the J gene TRBJ2-2; D perhaps matches TRBD2 (7 bases). This CDR3 has 14 residues. V gave up 8 bases and J gave up 4 bases, with 14 bases separating them. CDR1 is SNHLY, CDR2 FYNNEI, per germline. The CDR3 DNA reads as TGTGCCAGCGGGGGGGCACAGATCACCGGGGAGCTGTTTTTT. Encoded protein: CASGGAQITGELFF.

The rearrangement joins TRBV5-1 to TRBJ1-6; D is ambiguous. Trimming removed 1 base from V and 5 bases from J, with 7 bases in between. Germline CDR1 SGHRS, CDR2 YFSETQ. This CDR3 contains 14 residues. This chain's CDR3 is CASSLKRDNSPLHF. The CDR3, as DNA: TGCGCCAGCAGCTTGAAGCGAGATAATTCACCCCTCCACTTT.

The chain links TRBV28 to TRBJ1-5; a weak D match, TRBD1 (5 bases). CDR3 size: 13 residues. Germline CDR1 is MDHEN and CDR2 is SYDVKM. Deletions cut 4 bases from V and 7 bases from J, with 11 bases between. The CDR3 DNA is TGTGCCAGCAGTTCATCAGGGAAACAGCCCCAGCATTTT. Its translation is CASSSSGKQPQHF.